This T cell receptor beta chain came from a study of blood T cell repertoires in COVID-19. Background on the study: Material from acute and convalescent COVID-19 was sourced from the United States, Italy and Spain. PBMCs, B-cell-depleted T cells, or T cells were the source of the cDNA or gDNA that made up the material.

The protocol was immunoSEQ multiplex PCR, while the TCRdb copy is restricted to in-frame clones and leaves out a portion. Here the sample spans about 15,000 clones, 92% being singletons. V lost 6 bases and J 2 bases, leaving 16 bases between the germline ends. The CDR3 is made up of 15 amino acids. CDR1 SNHLY and CDR2 FYNNEI come from the germline V gene. Material for sequencing was peripheral blood. The TCR sequence derives from a human donor with active COVID-19. The donor label of this sample is uncertain. V and J are TRBV2 and TRBJ2-5, with no clear D. CDR3 protein: CASRSVGSRQETQYF. Here the CDR3 DNA reads TGTGCCAGCAGATCCGTGGGCTCCCGACAAGAGACCCAGTACTTC. Supplemented by reference TRBV2 and TRBJ2-5, the full variable domain reads EPEVTQTPSHQVTQMGQEVILRCVPISNHLYFYWYRQILGQKVEFLVSFYNNEISEKSEIFDDQFSVERPDGSNFTLKIRSTKLEDSAMYFCASRSVGSRQETQYFGPGTRLLVL.